The 2 T cell receptor beta chains listed next were all sequenced from one sample in a study of human T cells and chemical hapten exposure. Extraction yielded total RNA from whole blood (unfractionated). The library attached unique molecular identifiers to individual cDNA molecules. TCRdb ran MiXCR on the reads and lists one entry per CDR3 protein. The profile shows around 120,000 distinct CDR3 sequences, 6.5% to 10% of them singletons. The sequencing input was whole blood. All receptors come from a human donor in good health. Some clones in this sample may be carry-over from other donors' samples.

This clonotype was detected many times. V and J are TRBV27 and TRBJ2-4; 7 positions match TRBD1. The CDR3 extends over 19 amino acids. Germline CDR1 is MNHEY and CDR2 is SMNVEV (reference sequence). V lost 0 bases to trimming and J lost 9 bases; unmatched junction nucleotides: 20. The CDR3 DNA sequence: TGTGCCAGCAGTTTATCTCACAGGGGTCCCCCGAGTTCGTTTGGCATTCAGTACTTC. Its translation: CASSLSHRGPPSSFGIQYF.

The sample holds many counts of this clonotype. The chain has TRBV29-1 and TRBJ2-1, with TRBD2 as a possible D gene (6 bases). This CDR3 is built from 13 residues. V gave up 5 bases and J gave up 5 bases, with 13 bases separating them. Germline loops: CDR1 SQVTM, CDR2 ANQGSEA. For the CDR3, the DNA is TGCAGCGTTCGTGGACTAAGTAACAATGAGCAGTTCTTC. Its protein product is CSVRGLSNNEQFF.